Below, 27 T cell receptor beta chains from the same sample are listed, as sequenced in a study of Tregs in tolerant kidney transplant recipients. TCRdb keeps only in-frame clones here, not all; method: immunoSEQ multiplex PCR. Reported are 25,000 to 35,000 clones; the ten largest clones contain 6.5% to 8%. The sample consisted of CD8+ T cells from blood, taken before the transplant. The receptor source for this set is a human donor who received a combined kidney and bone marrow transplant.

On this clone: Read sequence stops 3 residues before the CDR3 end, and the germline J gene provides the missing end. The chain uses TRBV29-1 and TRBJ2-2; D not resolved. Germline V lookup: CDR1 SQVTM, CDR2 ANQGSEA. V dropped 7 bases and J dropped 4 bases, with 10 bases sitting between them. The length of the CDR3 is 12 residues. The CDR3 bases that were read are TGCAGCGGATCTCACAGCACCGGGGAG. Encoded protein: CSGSHSTGE. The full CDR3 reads CSGSHSTGELFF.

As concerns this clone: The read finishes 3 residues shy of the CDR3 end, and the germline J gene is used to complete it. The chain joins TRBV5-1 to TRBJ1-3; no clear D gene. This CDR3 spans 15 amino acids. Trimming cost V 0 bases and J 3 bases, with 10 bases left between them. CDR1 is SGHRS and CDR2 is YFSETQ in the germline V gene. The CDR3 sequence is CASSLGWADGNTIYF. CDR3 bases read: TGCGCCAGCAGCTTGGGGTGGGCAGATGGAAACACC.

CDR3 DNA (partial): TGTGCCAGCGGGTACACGGCTAGCGGGAGTAATGAG. Its translation: CASGYTASGSNE. The CDR3, in full, reads CASGYTASGSNEQFF. V and J are TRBV7-6 and TRBJ2-1; 10 nucleotides match TRBD2. Read data end 3 residues before the CDR3 end; the end is taken from the germline J gene. Germline V gene sequence: CDR1 SGHVS, CDR2 FNYEAQ. The V gene end was trimmed by 8 bases and the J gene end by 7 bases; junction bases not matched to a gene: 11. The length of the CDR3 is 15 residues.

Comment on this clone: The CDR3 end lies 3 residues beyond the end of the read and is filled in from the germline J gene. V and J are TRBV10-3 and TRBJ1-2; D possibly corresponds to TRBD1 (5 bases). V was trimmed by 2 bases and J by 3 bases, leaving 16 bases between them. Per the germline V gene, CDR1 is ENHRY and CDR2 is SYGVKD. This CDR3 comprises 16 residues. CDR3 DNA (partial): TGTGCCATCAGTGAGACTCAGACAGTCACCTACTATGGC. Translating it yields CAISETQTVTYYG. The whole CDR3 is CAISETQTVTYYGYTF.

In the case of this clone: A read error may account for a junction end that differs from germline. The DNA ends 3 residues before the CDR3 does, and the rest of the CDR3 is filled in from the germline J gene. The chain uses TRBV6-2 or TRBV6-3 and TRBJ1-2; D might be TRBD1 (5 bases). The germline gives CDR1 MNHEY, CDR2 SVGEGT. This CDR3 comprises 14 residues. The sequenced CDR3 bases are TGTGCCAGCAGTGACTCACAGGAGACATATGGC. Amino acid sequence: CASSDSQETYG. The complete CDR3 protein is CASSDSQETYGYTF.

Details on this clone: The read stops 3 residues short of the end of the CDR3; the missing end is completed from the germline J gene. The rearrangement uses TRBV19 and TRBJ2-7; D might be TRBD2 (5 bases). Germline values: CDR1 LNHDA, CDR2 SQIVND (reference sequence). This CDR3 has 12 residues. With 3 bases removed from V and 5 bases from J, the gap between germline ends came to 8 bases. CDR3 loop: CASSIYGDEQYF. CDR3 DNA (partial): TGTGCCAGTAGTATTTACGGGGACGAG.

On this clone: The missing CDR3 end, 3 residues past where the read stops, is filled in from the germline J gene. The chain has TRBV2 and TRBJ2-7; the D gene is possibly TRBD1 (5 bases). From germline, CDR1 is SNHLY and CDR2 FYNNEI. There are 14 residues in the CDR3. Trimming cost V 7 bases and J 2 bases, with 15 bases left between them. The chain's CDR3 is CASTPDTATYEQYF. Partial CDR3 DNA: TGTGCCAGCACCCCGGACACGGCAACCTACGAG. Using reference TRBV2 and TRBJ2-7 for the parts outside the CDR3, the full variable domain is EPEVTQTPSHQVTQMGQEVILRCVPISNHLYFYWYRQILGQKVEFLVSFYNNEISEKSEIFDDQFSVERPDGSNFTLKIRSTKLEDSAMYFCASTPDTATYEQYFGPGTRLTVT.

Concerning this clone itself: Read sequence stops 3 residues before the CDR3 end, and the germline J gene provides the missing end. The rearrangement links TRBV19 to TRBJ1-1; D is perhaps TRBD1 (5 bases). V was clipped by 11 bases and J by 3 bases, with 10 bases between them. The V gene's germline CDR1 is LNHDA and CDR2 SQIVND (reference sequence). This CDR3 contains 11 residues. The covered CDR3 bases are TGTGCCGTGGGGCCTGACACTGAA. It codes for CAVGPDTE. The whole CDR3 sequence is CAVGPDTEAFF. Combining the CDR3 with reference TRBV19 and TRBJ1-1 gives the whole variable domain DGGITQSPKYLFRKEGQNVTLSCEQNLNHDAMYWYRQDPGQGLRLIYYSQIVNDFQKGDIAEGYSVSREKKESFPLTVTSAQKNPTAFYLCAVGPDTEAFFGQGTRLTVV.

CDR3 DNA, as far as it was read: TGTGCCAGTAGTCTCACATCGACTCAGAGCACTGAA. This codes for CASSLTSTQSTE. The whole CDR3 is CASSLTSTQSTEAFF. The V gene is TRBV19, the J gene TRBJ1-1; D remains unclear. The CDR3 is cut off 3 residues early in the read; its end comes from the germline J gene. The germline V gene encodes CDR1 LNHDA and CDR2 SQIVND (reference sequence). This CDR3 is 15 amino acids long. Deletions cut 5 bases from V and 4 bases from J, with 17 bases between.

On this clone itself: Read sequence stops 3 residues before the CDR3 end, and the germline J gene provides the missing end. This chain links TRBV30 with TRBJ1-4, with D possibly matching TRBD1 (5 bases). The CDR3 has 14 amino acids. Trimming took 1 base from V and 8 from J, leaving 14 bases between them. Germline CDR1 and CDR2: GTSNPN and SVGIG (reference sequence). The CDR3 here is CAWSGGQGGEKLFF. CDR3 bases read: TGTGCCTGGAGTGGAGGGCAGGGTGGGGAAAAA.

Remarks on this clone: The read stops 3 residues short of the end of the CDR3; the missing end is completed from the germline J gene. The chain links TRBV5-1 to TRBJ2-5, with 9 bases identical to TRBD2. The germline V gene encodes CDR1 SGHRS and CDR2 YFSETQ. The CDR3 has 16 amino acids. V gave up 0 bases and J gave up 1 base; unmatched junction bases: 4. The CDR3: CASSLAGGGAQETQYF. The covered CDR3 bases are TGCGCCAGCAGCTTGGCCGGCGGGGGGGCCCAAGAGACC.

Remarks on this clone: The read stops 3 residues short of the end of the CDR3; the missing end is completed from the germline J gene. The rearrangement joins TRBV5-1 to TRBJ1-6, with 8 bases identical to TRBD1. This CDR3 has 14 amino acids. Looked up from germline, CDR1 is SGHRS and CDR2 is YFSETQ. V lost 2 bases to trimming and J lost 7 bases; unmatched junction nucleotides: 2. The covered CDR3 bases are TGCGCCAGCAGCTTTGACAGGGGAAATTCACCC. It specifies CASSFDRGNSP. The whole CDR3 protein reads CASSFDRGNSPLHF.

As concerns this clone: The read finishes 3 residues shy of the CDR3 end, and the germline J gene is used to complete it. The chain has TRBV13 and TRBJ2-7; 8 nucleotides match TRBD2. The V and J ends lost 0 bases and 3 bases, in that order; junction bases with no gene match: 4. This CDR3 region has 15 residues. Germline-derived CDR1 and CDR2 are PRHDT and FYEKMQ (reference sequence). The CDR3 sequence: CASSLGAGGGYEQYF. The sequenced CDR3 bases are TGTGCCAGCAGCTTAGGGGCGGGAGGAGGCTACGAG.

The CDR3 bases that were read are TGTGCCAGCAGTGAATGGAGCCCGCGGGATACG. It specifies CASSEWSPRDT. The full CDR3 is CASSEWSPRDTQYF. The chain joins TRBV6-1 to TRBJ2-3; D gene uncertain. The CDR3 extends 3 residues past the end of the read, so its final part is completed from the germline J gene. Germline V gene lookup returns CDR1 MNHNS and CDR2 SASEGT. Trimming pared 2 bases from V and 6 bases from J, leaving 12 bases between. The CDR3 spans 14 residues.

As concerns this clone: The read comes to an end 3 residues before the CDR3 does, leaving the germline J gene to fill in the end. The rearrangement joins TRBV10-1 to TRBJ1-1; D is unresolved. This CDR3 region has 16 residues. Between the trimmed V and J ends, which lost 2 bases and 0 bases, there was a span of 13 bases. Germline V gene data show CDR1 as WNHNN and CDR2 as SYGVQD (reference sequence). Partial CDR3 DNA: TGCGCCAGCAGTGAGGGTCAGGATCAAATGAACACTGAA. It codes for CASSEGQDQMNTE. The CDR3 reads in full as CASSEGQDQMNTEAFF.

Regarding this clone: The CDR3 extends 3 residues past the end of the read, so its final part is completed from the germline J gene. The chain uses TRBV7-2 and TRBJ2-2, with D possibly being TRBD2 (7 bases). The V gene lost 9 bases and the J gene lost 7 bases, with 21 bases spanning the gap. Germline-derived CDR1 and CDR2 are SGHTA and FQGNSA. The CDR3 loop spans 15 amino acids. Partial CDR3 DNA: TGTGCCAGTGGGTCGTGGGGGGGCACGATCGGGGAG. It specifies CASGSWGGTIGE. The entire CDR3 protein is CASGSWGGTIGELFF.

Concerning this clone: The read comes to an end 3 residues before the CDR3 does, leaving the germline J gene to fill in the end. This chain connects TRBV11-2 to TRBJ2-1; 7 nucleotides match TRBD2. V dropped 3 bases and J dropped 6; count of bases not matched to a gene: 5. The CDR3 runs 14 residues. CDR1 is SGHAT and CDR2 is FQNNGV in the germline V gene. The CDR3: CASSFLAVGNEQFF. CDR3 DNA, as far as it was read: TGTGCCAGCAGCTTCCTAGCGGTAGGCAATGAG. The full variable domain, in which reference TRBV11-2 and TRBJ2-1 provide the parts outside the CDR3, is EAGVAQSPRYKIIEKRQSVAFWCNPISGHATLYWYQQILGQGPKLLIQFQNNGVVDDSQLPKDRFSAERLKGVDSTLKIQPAKLEDSAVYLCASSFLAVGNEQFFGPGTRLTVL.

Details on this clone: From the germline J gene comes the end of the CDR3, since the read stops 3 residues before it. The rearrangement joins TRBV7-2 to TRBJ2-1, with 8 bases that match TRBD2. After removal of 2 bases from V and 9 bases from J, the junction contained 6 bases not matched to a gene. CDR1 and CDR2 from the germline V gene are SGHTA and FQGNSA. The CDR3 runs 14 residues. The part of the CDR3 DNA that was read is TGTGCCAGCAGCTTAACAGCGGGGGCAAGTGAG. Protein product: CASSLTAGASE. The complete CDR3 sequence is CASSLTAGASEQFF.

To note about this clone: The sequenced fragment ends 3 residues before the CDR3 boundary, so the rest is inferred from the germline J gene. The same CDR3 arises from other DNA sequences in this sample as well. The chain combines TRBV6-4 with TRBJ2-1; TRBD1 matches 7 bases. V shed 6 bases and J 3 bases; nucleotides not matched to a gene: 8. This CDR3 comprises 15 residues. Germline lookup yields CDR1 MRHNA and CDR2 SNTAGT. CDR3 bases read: TGTGCCAGCAGCCCCTTGGCAGGGGGCTACAATGAG. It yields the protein CASSPLAGGYNE. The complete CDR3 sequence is CASSPLAGGYNEQFF.

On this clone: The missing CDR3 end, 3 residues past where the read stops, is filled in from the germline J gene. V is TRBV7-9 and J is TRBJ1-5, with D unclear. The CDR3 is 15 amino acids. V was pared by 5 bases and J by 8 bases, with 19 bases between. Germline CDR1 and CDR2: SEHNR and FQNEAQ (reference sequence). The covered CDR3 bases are TGTGCCAGCAGCCCCTCGGGATCGGTCGGGGAGCCC. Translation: CASSPSGSVGEP. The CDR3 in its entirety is CASSPSGSVGEPQHF.

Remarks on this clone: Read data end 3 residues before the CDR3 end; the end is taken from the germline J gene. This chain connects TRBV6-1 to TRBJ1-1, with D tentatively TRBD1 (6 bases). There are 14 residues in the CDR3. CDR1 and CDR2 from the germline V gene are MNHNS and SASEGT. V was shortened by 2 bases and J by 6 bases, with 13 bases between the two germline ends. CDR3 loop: CASSEWGGRAEAFF. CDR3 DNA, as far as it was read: TGTGCCAGCAGTGAATGGGGGGGGCGGGCTGAA.

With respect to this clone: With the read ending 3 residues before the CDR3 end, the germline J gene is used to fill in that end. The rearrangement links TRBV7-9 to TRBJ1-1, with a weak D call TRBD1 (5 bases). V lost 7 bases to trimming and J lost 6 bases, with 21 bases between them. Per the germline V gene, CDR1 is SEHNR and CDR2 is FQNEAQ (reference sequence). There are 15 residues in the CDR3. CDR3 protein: CASTKTGDGNPEAFF. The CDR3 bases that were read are TGTGCCAGCACCAAAACGGGGGACGGGAATCCTGAA.

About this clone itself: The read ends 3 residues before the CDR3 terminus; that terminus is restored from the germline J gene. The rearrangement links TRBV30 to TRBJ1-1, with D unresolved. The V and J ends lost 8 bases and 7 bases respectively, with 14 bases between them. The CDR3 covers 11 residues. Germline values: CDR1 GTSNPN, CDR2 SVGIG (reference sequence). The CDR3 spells CAGLFFREAFF. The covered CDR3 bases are TGTGCCGGACTCTTTTTCCGTGAA.

Here the CDR3 reads CASSSTGSEQFF. The part of the CDR3 DNA that was read is TGTGCCAGCAGCTCTACAGGGTCTGAG. J is TRBJ2-1 and V is TRBV7-6, with D perhaps TRBD1 (6 bases). The read stops 3 residues short of the end of the CDR3; the missing end is completed from the germline J gene. The CDR3 is 12 amino acids. Germline CDR1 is SGHVS and CDR2 is FNYEAQ. Trimming left V 4 bases short and J 9 bases short, with 10 bases between.

The DNA read from the CDR3 is TGTGCCAGCAGCTTAACCGGACTTGTAATAGCGAACACCGGGGAG. Its protein product is CASSLTGLVIANTGE. The complete CDR3 protein is CASSLTGLVIANTGELFF. The V call is TRBV7-3, the J call TRBJ2-2; perhaps TRBD2 as D (5 bases). The observed sequence ends 3 residues before the CDR3 terminus, with the missing tail filled in from the germline J gene. The CDR3 consists of 18 residues. Trimming cost V 0 bases and J 0 bases, with 14 bases left between them. Per the germline V gene, CDR1 is SGHTA and CDR2 is FQGTGA.

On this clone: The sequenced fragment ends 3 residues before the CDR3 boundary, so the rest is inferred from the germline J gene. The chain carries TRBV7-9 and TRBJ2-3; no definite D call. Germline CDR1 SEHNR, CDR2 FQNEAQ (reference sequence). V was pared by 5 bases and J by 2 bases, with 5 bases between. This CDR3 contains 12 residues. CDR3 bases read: TGTGCCAGCAGCCCCTACACAGATACG. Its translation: CASSPYTDT. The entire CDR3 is CASSPYTDTQYF.

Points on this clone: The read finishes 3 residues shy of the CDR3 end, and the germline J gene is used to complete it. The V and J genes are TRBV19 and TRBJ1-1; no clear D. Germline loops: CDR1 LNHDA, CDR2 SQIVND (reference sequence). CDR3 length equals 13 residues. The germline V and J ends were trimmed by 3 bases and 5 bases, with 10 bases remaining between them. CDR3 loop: CASSIPSGTEAFF. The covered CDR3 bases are TGTGCCAGTAGTATCCCCTCCGGGACTGAA.